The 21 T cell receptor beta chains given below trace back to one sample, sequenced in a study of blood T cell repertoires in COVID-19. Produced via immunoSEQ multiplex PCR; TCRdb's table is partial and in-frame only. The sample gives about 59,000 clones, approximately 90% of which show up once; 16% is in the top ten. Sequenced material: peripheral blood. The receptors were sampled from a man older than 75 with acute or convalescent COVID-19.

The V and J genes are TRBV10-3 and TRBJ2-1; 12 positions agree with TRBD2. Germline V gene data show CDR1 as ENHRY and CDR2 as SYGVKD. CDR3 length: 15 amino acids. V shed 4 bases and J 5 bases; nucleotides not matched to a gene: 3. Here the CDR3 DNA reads TGTGCCATCAGTGGGTCTAGCGGGGGGGACAATGAGCAGTTCTTC. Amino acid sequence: CAISGSSGGDNEQFF.

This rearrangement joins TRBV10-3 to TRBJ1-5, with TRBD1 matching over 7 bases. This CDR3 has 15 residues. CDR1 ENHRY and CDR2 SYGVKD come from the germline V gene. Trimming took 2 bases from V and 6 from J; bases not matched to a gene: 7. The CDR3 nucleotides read TGTGCCATCAGTGAGAGGGTAGGGGGCGGTCAGCCCCAGCATTTT. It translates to CAISERVGGGQPQHF.

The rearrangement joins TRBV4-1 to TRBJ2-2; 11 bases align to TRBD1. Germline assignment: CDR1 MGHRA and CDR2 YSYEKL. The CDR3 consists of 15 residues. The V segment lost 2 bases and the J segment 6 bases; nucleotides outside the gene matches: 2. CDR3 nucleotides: TGCGCCAGCAGCCAATCGGGACAGGGGGCCGGGGAGCTGTTTTTT. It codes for CASSQSGQGAGELFF.

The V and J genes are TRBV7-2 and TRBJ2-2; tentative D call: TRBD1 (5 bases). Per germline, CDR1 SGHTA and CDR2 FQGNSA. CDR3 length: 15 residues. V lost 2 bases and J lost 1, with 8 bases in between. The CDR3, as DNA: TGTGCCAGCAGCTTAAGGGGCCAGAACACCGGGGAGCTGTTTTTT. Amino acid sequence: CASSLRGQNTGELFF.

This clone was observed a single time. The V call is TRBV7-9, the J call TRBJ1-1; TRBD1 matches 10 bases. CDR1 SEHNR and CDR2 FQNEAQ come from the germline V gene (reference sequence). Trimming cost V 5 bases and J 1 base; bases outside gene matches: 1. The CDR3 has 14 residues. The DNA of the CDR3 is TGTGCCAGCAGCAGGGACAGGGGGAACACTGAAGCTTTCTTT. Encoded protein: CASSRDRGNTEAFF.

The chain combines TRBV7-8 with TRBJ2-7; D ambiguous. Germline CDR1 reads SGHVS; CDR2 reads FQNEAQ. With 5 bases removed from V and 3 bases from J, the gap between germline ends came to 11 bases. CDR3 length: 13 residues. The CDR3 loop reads CASSDGQIYEQYF. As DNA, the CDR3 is TGTGCCAGCAGCGATGGGCAGATCTACGAGCAGTACTTC.

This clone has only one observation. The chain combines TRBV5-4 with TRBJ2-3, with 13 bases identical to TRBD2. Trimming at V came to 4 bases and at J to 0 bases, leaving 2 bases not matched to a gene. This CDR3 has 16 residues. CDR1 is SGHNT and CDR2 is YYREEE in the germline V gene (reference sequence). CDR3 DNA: TGTGCCAGCAGCAGGACTAGCGGGAGTAGCACAGATACGCAGTATTTT. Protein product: CASSRTSGSSTDTQYF. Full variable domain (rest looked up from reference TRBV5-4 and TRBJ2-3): ETGVTQSPTHLIKTRGQQVTLRCSSQSGHNTVSWYQQALGQGPQFIFQYYREEENGRGNFPPRFSGLQFPNYSSELNVNALELDDSALYLCASSRTSGSSTDTQYFGPGTRLTVL.

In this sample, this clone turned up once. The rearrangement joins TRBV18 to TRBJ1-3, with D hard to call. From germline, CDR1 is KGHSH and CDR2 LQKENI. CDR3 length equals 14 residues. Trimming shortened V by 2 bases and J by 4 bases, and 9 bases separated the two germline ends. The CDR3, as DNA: TGTGCCAGCTCACCAGAAGCACCCGGAAACACCATATATTTT. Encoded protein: CASSPEAPGNTIYF.

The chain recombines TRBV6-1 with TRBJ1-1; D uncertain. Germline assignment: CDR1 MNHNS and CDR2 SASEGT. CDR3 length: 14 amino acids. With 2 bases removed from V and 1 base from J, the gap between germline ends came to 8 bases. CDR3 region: CASSEKPRNTEAFF. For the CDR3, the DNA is TGTGCCAGCAGTGAAAAACCCAGGAACACTGAAGCTTTCTTT.

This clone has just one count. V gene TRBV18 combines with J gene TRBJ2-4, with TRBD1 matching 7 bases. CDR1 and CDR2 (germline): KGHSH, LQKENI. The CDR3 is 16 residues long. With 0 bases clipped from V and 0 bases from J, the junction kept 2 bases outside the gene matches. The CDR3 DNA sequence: TGTGCCAGCTCACCACCGACAGGGATAGCCAAAAACATTCAGTACTTC. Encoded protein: CASSPPTGIAKNIQYF.

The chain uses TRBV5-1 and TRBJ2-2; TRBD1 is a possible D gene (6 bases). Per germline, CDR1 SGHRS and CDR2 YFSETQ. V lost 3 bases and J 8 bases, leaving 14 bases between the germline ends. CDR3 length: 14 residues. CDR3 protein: CASSSATGWGELFF. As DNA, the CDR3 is TGCGCCAGCAGCTCAGCGACAGGCTGGGGGGAGCTGTTTTTT.

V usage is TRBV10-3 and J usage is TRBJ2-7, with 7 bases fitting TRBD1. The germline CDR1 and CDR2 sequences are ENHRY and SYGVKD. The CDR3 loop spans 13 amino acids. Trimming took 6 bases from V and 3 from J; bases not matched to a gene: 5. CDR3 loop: CAISDRQGYEQYF. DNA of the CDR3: TGTGCCATCAGCGATAGACAGGGCTACGAGCAGTACTTC.

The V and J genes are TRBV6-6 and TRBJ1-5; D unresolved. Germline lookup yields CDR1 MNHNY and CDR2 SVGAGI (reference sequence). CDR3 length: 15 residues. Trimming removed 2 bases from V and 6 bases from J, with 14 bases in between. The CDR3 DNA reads TGTGCCAGCAGTTACGGAGAGGGCTCAGCTCAGCCCCAGCATTTT. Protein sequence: CASSYGEGSAQPQHF.

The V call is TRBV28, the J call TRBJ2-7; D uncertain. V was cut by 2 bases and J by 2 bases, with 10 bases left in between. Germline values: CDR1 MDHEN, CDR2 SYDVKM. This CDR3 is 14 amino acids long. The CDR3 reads CASSLSARTYEQYF. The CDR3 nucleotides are TGTGCCAGCAGTTTAAGCGCCAGAACCTACGAGCAGTACTTC. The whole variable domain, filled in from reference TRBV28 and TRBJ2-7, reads DVKVTQSSRYLVKRTGEKVFLECVQDMDHENMFWYRQDPGLGLRLIYFSYDVKMKEKGDIPEGYSVSREKKERFSLILESASTNQTSMYLCASSLSARTYEQYFGPGTRLTVT.

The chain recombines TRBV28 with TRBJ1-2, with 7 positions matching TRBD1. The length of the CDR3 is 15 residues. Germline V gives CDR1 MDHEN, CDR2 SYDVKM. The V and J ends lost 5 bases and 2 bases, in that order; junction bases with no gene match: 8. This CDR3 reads CASSPRRGPNYGYTF. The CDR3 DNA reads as TGTGCCAGCAGTCCCCGAAGGGGGCCAAACTATGGCTACACCTTC.

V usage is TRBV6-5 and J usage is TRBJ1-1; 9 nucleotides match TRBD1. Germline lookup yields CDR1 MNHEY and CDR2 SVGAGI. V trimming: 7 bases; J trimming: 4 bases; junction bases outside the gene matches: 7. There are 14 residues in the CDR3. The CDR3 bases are TGTGCCAGCATCCCACAGGGGGCTCTCACTGAAGCTTTCTTT. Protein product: CASIPQGALTEAFF.

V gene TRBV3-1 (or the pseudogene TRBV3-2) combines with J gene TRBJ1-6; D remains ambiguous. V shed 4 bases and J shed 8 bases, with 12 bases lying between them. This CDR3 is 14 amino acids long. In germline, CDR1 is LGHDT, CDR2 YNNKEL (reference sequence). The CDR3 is CASSLRREDSPLHF. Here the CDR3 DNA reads TGTGCCAGCAGCCTCCGGAGGGAGGATTCACCCCTCCACTTT.

The CDR3 loop is CASSIDQGGEKLFF. The CDR3 DNA sequence: TGTGCCAGTAGTATCGACCAGGGTGGTGAAAAACTGTTTTTT. The V and J genes are TRBV19 and TRBJ1-4; a weak D match, TRBD1 (5 bases). This CDR3 region has 14 residues. V lost 3 bases, J lost 7 bases, and 12 bases lay in between. Germline values: CDR1 LNHDA, CDR2 SQIVND (reference sequence).

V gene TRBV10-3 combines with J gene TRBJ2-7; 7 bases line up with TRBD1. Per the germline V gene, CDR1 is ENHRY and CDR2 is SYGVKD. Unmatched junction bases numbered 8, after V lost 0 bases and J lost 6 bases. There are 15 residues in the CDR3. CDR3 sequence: CAISESRQGRGEQYF. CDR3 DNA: TGTGCCATCAGTGAGTCACGACAGGGTCGAGGCGAGCAGTACTTC.

The CDR3 nucleotides are TGTGCCAGCAGCCAAGTCGGTTCTTCCGAGCAGTACTTC. Encoded protein: CASSQVGSSEQYF. This chain connects TRBV3-1 (or the pseudogene TRBV3-2) to TRBJ2-7; no clear D. Germline V lookup: CDR1 LGHDT, CDR2 YNNKEL (reference sequence). There are 13 residues in the CDR3. V was shortened by 1 base and J by 6 bases, with 10 bases between the two germline ends.

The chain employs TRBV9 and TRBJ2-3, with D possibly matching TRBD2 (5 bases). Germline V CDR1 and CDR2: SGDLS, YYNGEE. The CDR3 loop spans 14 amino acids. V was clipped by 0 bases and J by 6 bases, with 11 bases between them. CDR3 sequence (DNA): TGTGCCAGCAGCGTAGGGATTCGAGGGGATACGCAGTATTTT. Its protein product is CASSVGIRGDTQYF.